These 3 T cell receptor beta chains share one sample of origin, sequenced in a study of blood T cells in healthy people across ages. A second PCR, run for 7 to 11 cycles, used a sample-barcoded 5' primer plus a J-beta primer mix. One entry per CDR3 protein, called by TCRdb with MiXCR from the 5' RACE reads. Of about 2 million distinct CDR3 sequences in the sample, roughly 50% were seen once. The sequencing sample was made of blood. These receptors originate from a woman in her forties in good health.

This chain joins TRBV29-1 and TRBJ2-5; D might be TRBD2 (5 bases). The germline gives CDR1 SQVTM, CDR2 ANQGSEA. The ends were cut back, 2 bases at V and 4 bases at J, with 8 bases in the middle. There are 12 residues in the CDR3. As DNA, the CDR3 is TGCAGCGTTGAATATGAGGGAGAGACCCAGTACTTC. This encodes CSVEYEGETQYF.

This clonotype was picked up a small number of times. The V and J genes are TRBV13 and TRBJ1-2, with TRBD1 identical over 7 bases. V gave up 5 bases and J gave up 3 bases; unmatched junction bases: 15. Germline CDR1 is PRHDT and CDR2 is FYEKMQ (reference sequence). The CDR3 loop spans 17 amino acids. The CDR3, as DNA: TGTGCCAGCAGCCCGACCCCGGCGAGACAGGGATACTATGGCTACACCTTC. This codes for CASSPTPARQGYYGYTF.

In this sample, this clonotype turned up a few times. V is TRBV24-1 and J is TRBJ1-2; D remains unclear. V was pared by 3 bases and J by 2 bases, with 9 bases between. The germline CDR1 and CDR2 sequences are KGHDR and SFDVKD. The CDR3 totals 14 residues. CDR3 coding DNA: TGTGCCACCAGTGATACCGGGCTCAACTATGGCTACACCTTC. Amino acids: CATSDTGLNYGYTF.